These T cell receptor beta chains were read from a single sample in a study of blood T cell repertoires in COVID-19. The protocol was immunoSEQ multiplex PCR, while the TCRdb copy is restricted to in-frame clones and leaves out a portion. Among 160,000 or so clones listed, about 82% were seen once. Sequencing input: peripheral blood. These receptors were collected from a man between 65 and 85 years old with active or convalescent COVID-19. Both conserved end residues are part of each CDR3. The D gene is left open where the match is weak. The listing skips clone size in some rows; elsewhere it reads once, few, many or a size class.

CDR3aa,CDR3nt,v_gene,j_gene,abundance,d_gene
CASSQEAVGTSRGNEQFF,TGTGCCAGCAGCCAAGAGGCGGTGGGAACTAGTCGGGGCAATGAGCAGTTCTTC,TRBV4-2,TRBJ2-1,.,.
CARATESYEQYF,TGCGCCAGAGCGACAGAGAGCTACGAGCAGTACTTC,TRBV10-1,TRBJ2-7,.,.
CASSQLRGDTEAFF,TGCGCCAGCAGCCAACTCAGGGGCGACACTGAAGCTTTCTTT,TRBV4-3,TRBJ1-1,.,.
CASSWDSGQETQYF,TGTGCCAGCAGCTGGGACAGCGGCCAAGAGACCCAGTACTTC,TRBV5-6,TRBJ2-5,.,TRBD1
CASAVENTEAFF,TGTGCCAGCGCGGTGGAGAACACTGAAGCTTTCTTT,TRBV3-1/TRBV3-2,TRBJ1-1,.,.
CASGLGRRGLHSSHEQYF,TGTGCTAGTGGTTTGGGACGGAGGGGGCTCCATTCCTCCCACGAGCAGTACTTC,TRBV12-5,TRBJ2-7,.,.
CASSPPEEGRHGYTF,TGTGCCAGCAGTCCCCCGGAGGAGGGGCGGCATGGCTACACCTTC,TRBV28,TRBJ1-2,.,.
CASSLWTGGYSPLHF,TGTGCCAGCAGCCTATGGACAGGGGGTTATTCACCCCTCCACTTT,TRBV5-4,TRBJ1-6,few,TRBD1
CASSQGGGSGTEAFF,TGTGCCAGCAGCCAAGGCGGGGGGTCCGGCACTGAAGCTTTCTTT,TRBV4-2,TRBJ1-1,few,.
CASSIGLMGETQYF,TGCGCCAGCAGCATCGGACTTATGGGGGAGACCCAGTACTTC,TRBV5-1,TRBJ2-5,.,.
CSVPGLAGISTDTQYF,TGCAGCGTTCCGGGACTAGCGGGAATAAGCACAGATACGCAGTATTTT,TRBV29-1,TRBJ2-3,.,TRBD2
CASSTGDSYNSPLHF,TGTGCCAGCAGCACGGGGGACAGCTATAATTCACCCCTCCACTTT,TRBV9,TRBJ1-6,.,TRBD1
CASSITGQGYGYTF,TGTGCCAGCAGTATAACCGGACAGGGCTATGGCTACACCTTC,TRBV6-5,TRBJ1-2,few,TRBD1
CASSRPAGTAPETQYF,TGTGCCAGCAGTCGCCCAGCAGGGACAGCACCCGAGACCCAGTACTTC,TRBV6-2/TRBV6-3,TRBJ2-5,.,TRBD1
CAWTPGQGANYGYTF,TGTGCCTGGACTCCGGGACAGGGGGCTAACTATGGCTACACCTTC,TRBV30,TRBJ1-2,.,TRBD1
CAWGQGTHEQYF,TGTGCCTGGGGGCAGGGGACCCACGAGCAGTACTTC,TRBV30,TRBJ2-7,.,.
CASSYDRATYEQYF,TGTGCCAGCAGTTACGACAGGGCTACCTACGAGCAGTACTTC,TRBV6-2/TRBV6-3,TRBJ2-7,.,TRBD1
CASSLKRGLTDTQYF,TGCGCCAGCAGCCTAAAACGGGGACTCACAGATACGCAGTATTTT,TRBV4-3,TRBJ2-3,.,.
CASSLVGQGDTQYF,TGCGCCAGCAGCTTGGTGGGGCAAGGGGATACGCAGTATTTT,TRBV5-1,TRBJ2-3,.,.
CASSLFSEVYNEQFF,TGCGCCAGCAGCTTGTTTAGTGAGGTCTACAATGAGCAGTTCTTC,TRBV5-1,TRBJ2-1,.,.
CASSRWTGGNTEAFF,TGTGCCAGCAGCCGGTGGACGGGAGGGAACACTGAAGCTTTCTTT,TRBV5-8,TRBJ1-1,.,.
CASSLVFQGPYGYTF,TGTGCCAGCAGCTTGGTCTTCCAGGGGCCCTATGGCTACACCTTC,TRBV5-5,TRBJ1-2,.,.
CASSKGAGNTIYF,TGTGCCAGCAGCAAGGGGGCTGGAAACACCATATATTTT,TRBV6-5,TRBJ1-3,.,.
CASSSQGGQPQHF,TGTGCCAGCAGCTCCCAGGGGGGCCAGCCCCAGCATTTT,TRBV7-9,TRBJ1-5,once,TRBD1
CASSYNNSPLHF,TGTGCCAGCAGCTATAATAATTCACCCCTCCACTTT,TRBV27,TRBJ1-6,.,.
CASSPFTPGQGANYGYTF,TGTGCCAGCTCACCTTTTACTCCGGGACAGGGGGCTAACTATGGCTACACCTTC,TRBV18,TRBJ1-2,.,TRBD1
CASSETVQEGYTF,TGTGCCAGCAGCGAGACAGTTCAGGAAGGCTACACCTTC,TRBV5-6,TRBJ1-2,.,.
CASSGTSGRETQYF,TGTGCCAGCAGCGGGACTAGCGGGAGGGAGACCCAGTACTTC,TRBV6-5,TRBJ2-5,.,TRBD2
CASSAGDATNEKLFF,TGTGCCAGCAGCGCAGGGGATGCAACTAATGAAAAACTGTTTTTT,TRBV6-5,TRBJ1-4,.,.
CASSMGAREGTEAFF,TGTGCCAGTAGTATGGGGGCCAGGGAGGGCACTGAAGCTTTCTTT,TRBV19,TRBJ1-1,.,.
CASSVGAGGSKGEQFF,TGTGCCAGCAGCGTGGGGGCAGGTGGGAGTAAGGGTGAGCAGTTCTTC,TRBV9,TRBJ2-1,.,.
CASSERQNTEAFF,TGTGCCAGCAGTGAAAGACAAAACACTGAAGCTTTCTTT,TRBV6-1,TRBJ1-1,.,.
CASRPGQQETQYF,TGTGCCAGCAGACCGGGACAGCAAGAGACCCAGTACTTC,TRBV6-5,TRBJ2-5,.,TRBD1
CASSLFAGWGANVLTF,TGTGCCAGCAGCCTGTTCGCGGGATGGGGGGCCAACGTCCTGACTTTC,TRBV3-1/TRBV3-2,TRBJ2-6,.,.
CASSQERLRTGGPNSPLHF,TGTGCCAGCAGCCAAGAGCGACTCAGGACAGGGGGTCCCAATTCACCCCTCCACTTT,TRBV4-2,TRBJ1-6,once,TRBD1
CASSHWTSGIDTGELFF,TGTGCCAGCAGCCATTGGACTAGCGGGATTGACACCGGGGAGCTGTTTTTT,TRBV3-1/TRBV3-2,TRBJ2-2,.,TRBD2
CASSEGGESIYGYTF,TGTGCCAGCAGTGAAGGTGGGGAGAGTATCTATGGCTACACCTTC,TRBV2,TRBJ1-2,.,.
CASSSSTSTDTQYF,TGTGCCAGCAGTAGTAGCACCAGCACAGATACGCAGTATTTT,TRBV2,TRBJ2-3,.,.
CSVIVVPTQYF,TGCAGTGTTATAGTCGTCCCTACCCAGTATTTT,TRBV20-1,TRBJ2-3,.,.
CASSQEETGELFF,TGCGCCAGCAGCCAAGAAGAGACCGGGGAGCTGTTTTTT,TRBV4-3,TRBJ2-2,.,.
CASSYSKGAGYGYTF,TGTGCCAGCAGTTACTCGAAAGGGGCCGGCTATGGCTACACCTTC,TRBV6-5,TRBJ1-2,few,.
CASSQEPAGVAGANVLTF,TGCGCCAGCAGCCAAGAACCAGCGGGAGTGGCTGGGGCCAACGTCCTGACTTTC,TRBV4-1,TRBJ2-6,few,TRBD2
CASSSPSGVGSFF,TGTGCCAGCAGCTCACCTAGCGGCGTGGGGTCGTTCTTC,TRBV11-2,TRBJ2-1,.,TRBD2
CSVGQGDNYGYTF,TGCAGCGTTGGTCAGGGCGATAACTATGGCTACACCTTC,TRBV29-1,TRBJ1-2,.,.
CASSLRAQTGSGNTIYF,TGCGCCAGCAGCTTGCGGGCCCAGACAGGGTCTGGAAACACCATATATTTT,TRBV5-1,TRBJ1-3,.,TRBD1
CATSDPGLAGGYEQFF,TGTGCCACCAGTGACCCAGGACTAGCGGGAGGGTATGAGCAGTTCTTC,TRBV24-1,TRBJ2-1,.,TRBD2
CASSLTGGRGDEQFF,TGTGCCAGCAGCTTAACAGGGGGTCGGGGCGATGAGCAGTTCTTC,TRBV7-2,TRBJ2-1,.,TRBD1
CASSSFSYNEQFF,TGCGCCAGCAGCTCCTTCTCCTACAATGAGCAGTTCTTC,TRBV5-1,TRBJ2-1,.,.
CASRPRDRIYTEAFF,TGTGCCAGCAGACCCAGGGATCGAATTTACACTGAAGCTTTCTTT,TRBV9,TRBJ1-1,.,.
CASSSLIDRDEQYF,TGTGCCAGCAGCTCCCTTATTGACAGGGACGAGCAGTACTTC,TRBV5-6,TRBJ2-7,.,TRBD1
CASSSQEGANTEAFF,TGTGCCAGCAGCTCTCAAGAGGGGGCGAACACTGAAGCTTTCTTT,TRBV5-4,TRBJ1-1,.,TRBD1
CASSPPGLEDSFQYF,TGTGCCAGCAGCCCGCCGGGACTAGAAGACTCTTTCCAGTACTTC,TRBV7-2,TRBJ2-5,.,TRBD2
CASSRGLAENIQYF,TGTGCCAGTAGCCGAGGACTAGCGGAAAACATTCAGTACTTC,TRBV19,TRBJ2-4,.,TRBD2
CASSPTGWDGYTF,TGTGCCAGCTCACCTACGGGGTGGGATGGCTACACCTTC,TRBV18,TRBJ1-2,few,.
CASSTDSHGGSPLHF,TGTGCCAGCAGCACCGACAGTCATGGCGGTTCACCCCTCCACTTT,TRBV7-3,TRBJ1-6,.,.
CASSHTGDANYGYTF,TGTGCCAGCAGCCATACAGGGGATGCTAACTATGGCTACACCTTC,TRBV3-1/TRBV3-2,TRBJ1-2,.,TRBD1
CASSPGRSQGTEAFF,TGTGCCAGCTCACCAGGGCGATCACAGGGGACTGAAGCTTTCTTT,TRBV18,TRBJ1-1,.,TRBD1
CASSLTSGGSTGELFF,TGCGCCAGCAGCTTGACTAGCGGGGGGTCCACCGGGGAGCTGTTTTTT,TRBV5-1,TRBJ2-2,.,TRBD2
CSVGASARTDTQYF,TGCAGCGTTGGGGCTAGCGCCCGCACAGATACGCAGTATTTT,TRBV29-1,TRBJ2-3,.,.
CASSPRGGGYEQYF,TGCGCCAGCAGCCCCCGAGGGGGCGGCTACGAGCAGTACTTC,TRBV4-1,TRBJ2-7,.,TRBD1